What follows is one T cell receptor beta chain and its context. Its antigen is undetermined. This record belongs to a study of CD8 T cells in ankylosing spondylitis. CDR1 and CDR2 from the germline V gene are SGHRS and YFSETQ. This CDR3 has 17 amino acids. With V trimmed by 1 base and J by 4 bases, 6 bases remained unmatched. Each TCR beta library was made by quantitative 5'-RACE that incorporated molecular barcodes. TCRdb reprocessed the 5' RACE reads via MiXCR and lists one record per CDR3 protein. The sample has roughly 400,000 distinct CDR3 sequences, more than 20% seen once. Study observations and caveats: CD8+ by phenotype, disease-linked clones were relatively rare in peripheral blood. What seemed typical of ankylosing spondylitis blood was a TCR beta motif built from 8 or 9 highly homologous variants. Disease-linked clones were reportedly significantly enriched in matched ankylosing spondylitis synovial fluid.

The clonotype originates from a male donor with ankylosing spondylitis. The genes are TRBV5-1 and TRBJ2-2; 11 nucleotides align to TRBD2. Source material: blood, either unsorted or a sorted T cell fraction (not recorded which). The CDR3 region is CASSLSLAGVGTGELFF. The CDR3 nucleotides read TGCGCCAGCAGCTTGTCACTAGCGGGAGTCGGCACCGGGGAGCTGTTTTTT.